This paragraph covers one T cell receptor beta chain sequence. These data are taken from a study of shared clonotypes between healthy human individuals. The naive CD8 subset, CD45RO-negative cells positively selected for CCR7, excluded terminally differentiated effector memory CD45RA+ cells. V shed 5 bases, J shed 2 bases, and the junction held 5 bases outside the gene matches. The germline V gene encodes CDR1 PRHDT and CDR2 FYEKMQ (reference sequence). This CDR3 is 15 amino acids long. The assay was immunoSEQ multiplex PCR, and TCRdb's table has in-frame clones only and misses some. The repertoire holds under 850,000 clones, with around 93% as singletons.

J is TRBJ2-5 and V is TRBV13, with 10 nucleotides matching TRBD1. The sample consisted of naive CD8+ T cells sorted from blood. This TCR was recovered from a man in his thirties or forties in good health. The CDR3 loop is CASSMGQGLQETQYF. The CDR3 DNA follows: TGTGCCAGCAGCATGGGACAGGGGCTACAAGAGACCCAGTACTTC.